This T cell receptor (beta chain) originates from a study of tumor-infiltrating lymphocytes in localized non-small cell lung cancer. The wider study: Several tumor histologies, both smoking statuses, and some post-neoadjuvant chemotherapy samples were included. From each patient, both tumor and uninvolved lung, non-adjacent to tumor, were sampled. Regarding the study as a whole: T-cell fraction did not differ between immunotypes IM1 and IM2. Not all patients were TCR sequenced, owing to tissue quantity.

This table comes from immunoSEQ multiplex PCR, and its TCRdb copy is limited to in-frame clones, with some not included. In the table there are a few thousand clones, 81% of which are singletons. The CDR3 is made up of 14 amino acids. In germline, CDR1 is MDHEN, CDR2 SYDVKM. Germline trimming cut 8 bases from V and 2 bases from J; bases unmatched to any gene: 6. About this clone itself: The antigen is unknown.

The chain recombines TRBV28 with TRBJ1-3; 7 positions agree with TRBD1. The sample consisted of lung tumor tissue. The clonotype was recovered from a human donor with non-small cell lung cancer. CDR3 coding DNA: TGTGCCAGCGGACGACAGGGTGCTGGAAACACCATATATTTT. This gives the protein CASGRQGAGNTIYF.